This paragraph reports one T cell receptor (beta chain). The sample holds many counts of this clonotype. Its antigen is currently not known. Per-base qualities were not stored, and no clone one base away is much larger. The data are from a study of T cell repertoires in cytomegalovirus infection (dated by TCRdb to between 2019 and 2020). About the full investigation: Donor HLA type was relevant to the analysis, because carriage of CMV infection together with the matching HLA type was indicated by public TCR beta signatures. Broad study findings and their caveats: In the ex vivo response, HLA-C-restricted CMV-specific TCR beta clonotypes were dominant, and in two of eight donors the single most frequent clonotype came from this HLA-C-restricted group. In both this cohort and an independent roughly 360-donor cohort, the cumulative frequency of public TCR beta family members distinguished carriers of CMV infection plus the relevant HLA type.

Sequencing instrument: Illumina HiSeq 1500. The raw public reads went through TCRdb reprocessing: fastp at Q25, MiXCR clone calling, in-frame beta chains kept. For every CDR3 protein sequence, its rows merge into one entry that carries the most common genes and DNA. This sample is represented by 500,000 to 600,000 distinct CDR3 sequences; approximately 15% of them were singletons. Of the sample, 20% to 30% is held by the ten largest clones. The sample comprised CD8+ T cells from PBMCs. The sequence came from a human donor in good health (CMV status not recorded). Some clones in this sample may be carry-over from other donors' samples.

The sequenced DNA is TGTGCTAGTGGTTTGGGGGTCCGGACAGTCTCCTCCTACGAGCAGTACTTC. Its translation reads: CASGLGVRTVSSYEQYF. The rearrangement joined TRBV12-5 to TRBJ2-7; TRBD1 is possibly the D segment (6 matching bases). CDR1 and CDR2 are read off the germline V gene as LGHNT and FRNRAP. Between the V and J ends, shortened by 1 base and 0 bases respectively, the junction contains 16 bases. CDR3 length: 17 amino acids, cysteine to phenylalanine. Just the 51-base CDR3 DNA is kept, in frame starting at base 1. When the CDR3 is completed using the reference TRBV12-5 and TRBJ2-7 genes on either side, the full variable domain is DARVTQTPRHKVTEMGQEVTMRCQPILGHNTVFWYRQTMMQGLELLAYFRNRAPLDDSGMPKDRFSAEMPDATLATLKIQPSEPRDSAVYFCASGLGVRTVSSYEQYFGPGTRLTVT.